Following are 3 T cell receptor beta chains from one sample sequenced in a study of T cells in Graves' hyperthyroidism and ophthalmopathy. Amplified regions were TCR beta CDR3 sequences from RNA transcripts. HTBI primers were the set used in a first-round RT-PCR of the TCR CDR3. TCRdb called the multiplex PCR reads again in MiXCR, with one record for every CDR3 protein. The table records some 350,000 distinct CDR3 sequences, approximately 15% of them present only once. The sample consisted of blood. The source is a woman between 40 and 55 years old with Graves' ophthalmopathy.

In this sample, this clonotype turned up many times. The chain employs TRBV12-3 or TRBV12-4 and TRBJ2-5; 9 positions agree with TRBD2. With 3 bases clipped from V and 5 bases from J, the junction kept 22 bases outside the gene matches. The CDR3 is made up of 20 amino acids. The CDR3: CASSFPQGRMLAGVGETQYF. The CDR3 DNA follows: TGTGCCAGCAGTTTTCCTCAGGGTCGGATGTTAGCGGGAGTGGGGGAGACCCAGTACTTC.

This clonotype was seen many times. The chain links TRBV6-1 to TRBJ2-1; TRBD2 matches at 13 bases. The CDR3 is made up of 18 amino acids. CDR1 and CDR2 from the germline V gene are MNHNS and SASEGT. J gave up 4 bases and V 5 bases, and 11 bases lay outside the gene matches. The CDR3 nucleotides read TGTGCCAGCAGTTTAAGTCGGACTAGCGGGGGTAATTACAATGAGCAGTTCTTC. It yields the protein CASSLSRTSGGNYNEQFF.

As regards this clonotype: A much more abundant neighbour one base away suggests this may be a read error. The chain couples TRBV7-2 to TRBJ2-1, with TRBD2 matching over 13 bases. The J segment lost 9 bases and the V segment lost 5 bases, leaving 7 bases of the junction unmatched. Germline V gene sequence: CDR1 SGHTA, CDR2 FQGNSA. The CDR3 extends over 15 amino acids. The CDR3 spells CASSRTSGGDSEQFF. The CDR3 nucleotides read TGTGCCAGCAGCCGAACTAGCGGGGGGGACAGTGAGCAGTTCTTC. Full variable domain (outside the CDR3, taken from reference TRBV7-2 and TRBJ2-1): GAGVSQSPSNKVTEKGKDVELRCDPISGHTALYWYRQSLGQGLEFLIYFQGNSAPDKSGLPSDRFSAERTGGSVSTLTIQRTQQEDSAVYLCASSRTSGGDSEQFFGPGTRLTVL.